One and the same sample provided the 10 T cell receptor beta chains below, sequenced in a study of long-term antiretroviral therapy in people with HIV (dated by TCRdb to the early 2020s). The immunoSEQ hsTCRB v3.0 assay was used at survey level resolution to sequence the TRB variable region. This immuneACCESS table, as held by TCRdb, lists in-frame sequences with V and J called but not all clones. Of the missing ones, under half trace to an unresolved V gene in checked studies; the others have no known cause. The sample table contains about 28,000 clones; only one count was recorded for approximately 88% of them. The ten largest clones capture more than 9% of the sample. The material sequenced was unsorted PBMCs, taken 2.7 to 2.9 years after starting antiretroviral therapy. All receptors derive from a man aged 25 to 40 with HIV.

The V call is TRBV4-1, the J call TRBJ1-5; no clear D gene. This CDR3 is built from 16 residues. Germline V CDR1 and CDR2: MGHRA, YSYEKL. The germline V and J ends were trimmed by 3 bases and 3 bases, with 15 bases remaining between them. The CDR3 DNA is TGCGCCAGCAGCCATCCAGAGGAGGGAACCAATCAGCCCCAGCATTTT. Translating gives CASSHPEEGTNQPQHF.

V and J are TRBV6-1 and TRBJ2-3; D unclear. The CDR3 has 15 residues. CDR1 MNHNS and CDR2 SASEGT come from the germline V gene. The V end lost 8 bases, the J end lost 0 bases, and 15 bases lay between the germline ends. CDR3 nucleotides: TGTGCCAGCGCGGACGCGGTTTCTAGCACAGATACGCAGTATTTT. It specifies CASADAVSSTDTQYF.

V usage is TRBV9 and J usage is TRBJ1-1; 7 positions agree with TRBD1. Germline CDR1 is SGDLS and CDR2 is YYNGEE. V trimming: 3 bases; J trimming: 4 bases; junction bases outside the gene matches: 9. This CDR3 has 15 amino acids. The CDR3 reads CASSAPTGKGTEAFF. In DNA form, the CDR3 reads TGTGCCAGCAGCGCGCCGACAGGGAAGGGCACTGAAGCTTTCTTT.

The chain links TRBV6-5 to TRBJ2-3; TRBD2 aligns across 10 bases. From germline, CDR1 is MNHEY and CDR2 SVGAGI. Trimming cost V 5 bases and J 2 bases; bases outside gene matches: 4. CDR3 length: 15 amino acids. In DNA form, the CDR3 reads TGTGCCAGCAGTGCCCTAGCGGGGGTCACAGATACGCAGTATTTT. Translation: CASSALAGVTDTQYF.

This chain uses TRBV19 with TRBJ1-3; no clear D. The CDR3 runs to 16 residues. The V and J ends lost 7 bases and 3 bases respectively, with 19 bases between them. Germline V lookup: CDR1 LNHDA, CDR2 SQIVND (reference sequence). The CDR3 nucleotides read TGTGCCAGTACCCCGGCGGGCGGAGCGAATGGAAACACCATATATTTT. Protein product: CASTPAGGANGNTIYF. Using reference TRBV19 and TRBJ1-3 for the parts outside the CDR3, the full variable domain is DGGITQSPKYLFRKEGQNVTLSCEQNLNHDAMYWYRQDPGQGLRLIYYSQIVNDFQKGDIAEGYSVSREKKESFPLTVTSAQKNPTAFYLCASTPAGGANGNTIYFGEGSWLTVV.

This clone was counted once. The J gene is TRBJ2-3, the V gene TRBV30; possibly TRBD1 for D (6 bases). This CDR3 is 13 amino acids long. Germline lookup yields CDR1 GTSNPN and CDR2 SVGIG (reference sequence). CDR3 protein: CAGVQGLTDTQYF. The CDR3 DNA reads TGTGCGGGGGTGCAGGGGCTCACAGATACGCAGTATTTT.

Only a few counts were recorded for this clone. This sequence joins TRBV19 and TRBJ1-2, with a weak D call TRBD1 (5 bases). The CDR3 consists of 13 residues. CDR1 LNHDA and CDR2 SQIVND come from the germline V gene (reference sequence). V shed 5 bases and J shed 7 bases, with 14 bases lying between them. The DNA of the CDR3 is TGTGCCAGTAGTCCGCAGGGAGCCCTTGGCTACACCTTC. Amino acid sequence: CASSPQGALGYTF. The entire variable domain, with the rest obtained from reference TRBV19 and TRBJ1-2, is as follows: DGGITQSPKYLFRKEGQNVTLSCEQNLNHDAMYWYRQDPGQGLRLIYYSQIVNDFQKGDIAEGYSVSREKKESFPLTVTSAQKNPTAFYLCASSPQGALGYTFGSGTRLTVV.

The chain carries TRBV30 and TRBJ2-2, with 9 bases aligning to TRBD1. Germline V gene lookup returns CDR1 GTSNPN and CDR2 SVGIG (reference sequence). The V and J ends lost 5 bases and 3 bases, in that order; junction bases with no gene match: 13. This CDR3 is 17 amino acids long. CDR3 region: CAWGSLGQGEDTGELFF. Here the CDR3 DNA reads TGTGCCTGGGGGTCCCTGGGACAGGGTGAGGACACCGGGGAGCTGTTTTTT.

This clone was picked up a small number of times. DNA of the CDR3: TGTGCCAGCTCCCTTTCCTCCTACAATGAGCAGTTCTTC. Amino acid sequence: CASSLSSYNEQFF. V and J are TRBV7-6 and TRBJ2-1; D ambiguous. The CDR3 consists of 13 residues. Trimming stripped 8 bases from V and 0 bases from J, with 8 bases between. Germline CDR1 SGHVS, CDR2 FNYEAQ. Drawing the rest from reference TRBV7-6 and TRBJ2-1, the complete variable domain is GAGVSQSPRYKVTKRGQDVALRCDPISGHVSLYWYRQALGQGPEFLTYFNYEAQQDKSGLPNDRFSAERPEGSISTLTIQRTEQRDSAMYRCASSLSSYNEQFFGPGTRLTVL.

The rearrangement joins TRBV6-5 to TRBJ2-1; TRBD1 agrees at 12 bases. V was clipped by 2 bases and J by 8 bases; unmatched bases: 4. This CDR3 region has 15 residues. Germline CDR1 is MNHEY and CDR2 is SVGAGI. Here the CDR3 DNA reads TGTGCCAGCAGTTACGGGACAGGGGGCTGGGATGAGCAGTTCTTC. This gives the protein CASSYGTGGWDEQFF.